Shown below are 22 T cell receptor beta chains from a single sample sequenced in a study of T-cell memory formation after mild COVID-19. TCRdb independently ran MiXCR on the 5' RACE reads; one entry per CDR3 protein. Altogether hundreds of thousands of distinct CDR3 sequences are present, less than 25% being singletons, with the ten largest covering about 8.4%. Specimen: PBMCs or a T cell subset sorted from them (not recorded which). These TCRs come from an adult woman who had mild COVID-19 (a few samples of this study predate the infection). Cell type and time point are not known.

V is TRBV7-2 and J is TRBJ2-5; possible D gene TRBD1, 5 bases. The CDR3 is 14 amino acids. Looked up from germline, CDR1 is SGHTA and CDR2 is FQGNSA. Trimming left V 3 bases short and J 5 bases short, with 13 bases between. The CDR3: CASSLPGLRETQYF. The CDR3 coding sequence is TGTGCCAGCAGCTTGCCAGGGTTAAGGGAGACCCAGTACTTC.

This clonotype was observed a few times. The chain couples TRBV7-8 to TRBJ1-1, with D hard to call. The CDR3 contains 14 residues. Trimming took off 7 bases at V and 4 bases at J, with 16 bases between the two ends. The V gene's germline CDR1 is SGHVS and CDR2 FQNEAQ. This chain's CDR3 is CASNKFGEPTEAFF. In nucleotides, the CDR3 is TGTGCCAGCAACAAGTTCGGGGAGCCCACTGAAGCTTTCTTT.

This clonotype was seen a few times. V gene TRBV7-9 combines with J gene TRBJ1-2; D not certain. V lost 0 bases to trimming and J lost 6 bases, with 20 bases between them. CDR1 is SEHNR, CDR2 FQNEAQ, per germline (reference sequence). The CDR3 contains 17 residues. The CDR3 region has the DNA TGTGCCAGCAGCTTAGCAAGGTCAGTCTCTTCGAGCGATGGCTACACCTTC. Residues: CASSLARSVSSSDGYTF. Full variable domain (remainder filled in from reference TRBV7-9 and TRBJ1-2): DTGVSQNPRHKITKRGQNVTFRCDPISEHNRLYWYRQTLGQGPEFLTYFQNEAQLEKSRLLSDRFSAERPKGSFSTLEIQRTEQGDSAMYLCASSLARSVSSSDGYTFGSGTRLTVV.

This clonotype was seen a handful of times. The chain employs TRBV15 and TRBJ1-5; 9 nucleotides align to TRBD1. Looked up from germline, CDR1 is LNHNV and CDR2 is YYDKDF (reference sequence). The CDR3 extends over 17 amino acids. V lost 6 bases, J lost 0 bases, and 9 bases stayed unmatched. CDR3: CATRATGGWDSNQPQHF. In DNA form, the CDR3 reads TGTGCCACCAGAGCTACAGGGGGCTGGGATAGCAATCAGCCCCAGCATTTT.

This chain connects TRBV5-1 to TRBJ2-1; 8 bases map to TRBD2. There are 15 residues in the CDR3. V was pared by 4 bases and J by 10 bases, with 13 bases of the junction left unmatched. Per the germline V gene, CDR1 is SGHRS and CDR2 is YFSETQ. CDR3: CASSLIAGSTGEQFF. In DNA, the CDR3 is TGCGCCAGCAGCCTCATAGCGGGATCGACTGGGGAGCAGTTCTTC.

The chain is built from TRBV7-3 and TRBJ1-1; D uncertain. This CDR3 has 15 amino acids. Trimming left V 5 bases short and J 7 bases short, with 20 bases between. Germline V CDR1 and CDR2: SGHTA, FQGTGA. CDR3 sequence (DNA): TGTGCCAGCAGCCAAGGGTCTTGGGCGGATAATGAAGCTTTCTTT. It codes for CASSQGSWADNEAFF.

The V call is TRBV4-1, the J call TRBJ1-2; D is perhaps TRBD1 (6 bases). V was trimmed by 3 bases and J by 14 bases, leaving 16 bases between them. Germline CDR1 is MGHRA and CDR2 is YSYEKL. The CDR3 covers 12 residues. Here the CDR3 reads CASSHPTGTKTF. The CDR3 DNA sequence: TGCGCCAGCAGCCACCCCACCGGGACAAAGACCTTC.

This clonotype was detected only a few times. CDR3 in amino acids: CASSSLSPRAGRRGTQYF. The CDR3 DNA sequence: TGTGCCAGCAGTAGTTTATCTCCCCGGGCAGGGCGCAGGGGGACCCAGTACTTC. The chain joins TRBV27 to TRBJ2-5; possible D gene TRBD1, 6 bases. Germline CDR1 is MNHEY and CDR2 is SMNVEV (reference sequence). The CDR3 length is 18 residues. Trimming took 5 bases from V and 7 from J, leaving 29 bases between them.

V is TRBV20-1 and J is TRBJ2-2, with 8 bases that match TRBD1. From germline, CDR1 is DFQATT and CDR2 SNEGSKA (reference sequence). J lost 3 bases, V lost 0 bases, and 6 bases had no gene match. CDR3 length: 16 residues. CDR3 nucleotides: TGCAGTGCTAGAGATCCCCGGACAGGGTACACCGGGGAGCTGTTTTTT. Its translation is CSARDPRTGYTGELFF.

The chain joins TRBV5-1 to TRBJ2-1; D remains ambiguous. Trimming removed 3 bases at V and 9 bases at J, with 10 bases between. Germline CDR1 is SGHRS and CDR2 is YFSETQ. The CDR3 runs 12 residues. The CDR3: CASSSTSPEQFF. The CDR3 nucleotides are TGCGCCAGCAGCTCCACCTCCCCTGAGCAGTTCTTC.

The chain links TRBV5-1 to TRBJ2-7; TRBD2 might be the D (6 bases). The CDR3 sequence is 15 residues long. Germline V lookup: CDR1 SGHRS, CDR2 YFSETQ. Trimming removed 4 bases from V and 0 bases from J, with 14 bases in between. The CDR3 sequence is CASSPMDYLSYEQYF. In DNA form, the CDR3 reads TGCGCCAGCAGCCCAATGGACTATCTCTCCTACGAGCAGTACTTC.

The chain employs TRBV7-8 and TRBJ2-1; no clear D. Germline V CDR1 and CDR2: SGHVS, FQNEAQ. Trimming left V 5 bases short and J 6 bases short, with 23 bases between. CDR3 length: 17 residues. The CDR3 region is CASSKQVITFLGNEQFF. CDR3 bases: TGTGCCAGCAGCAAACAAGTGATCACGTTTTTGGGCAATGAGCAGTTCTTC.

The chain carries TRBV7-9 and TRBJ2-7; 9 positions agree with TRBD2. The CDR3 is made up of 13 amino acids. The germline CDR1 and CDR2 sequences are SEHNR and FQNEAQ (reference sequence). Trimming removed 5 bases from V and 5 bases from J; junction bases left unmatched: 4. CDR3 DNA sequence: TGTGCCAGCAGCGAGCGGGGGGCGCACGAGCAGTACTTC. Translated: CASSERGAHEQYF.

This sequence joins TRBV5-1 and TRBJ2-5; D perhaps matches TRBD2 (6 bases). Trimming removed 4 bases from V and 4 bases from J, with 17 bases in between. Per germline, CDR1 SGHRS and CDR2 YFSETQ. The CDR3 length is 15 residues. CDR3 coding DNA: TGCGCCAGCAGCACCTGGGGAGGAGAGGTAGAGACCCAGTACTTC. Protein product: CASSTWGGEVETQYF.

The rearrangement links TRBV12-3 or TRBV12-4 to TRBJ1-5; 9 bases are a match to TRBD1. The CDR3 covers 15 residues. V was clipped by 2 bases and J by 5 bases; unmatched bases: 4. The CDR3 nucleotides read TGTGCCAGCAGTTTAAGAGGGACAGGGTATCAGCCCCAGCATTTT. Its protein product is CASSLRGTGYQPQHF.

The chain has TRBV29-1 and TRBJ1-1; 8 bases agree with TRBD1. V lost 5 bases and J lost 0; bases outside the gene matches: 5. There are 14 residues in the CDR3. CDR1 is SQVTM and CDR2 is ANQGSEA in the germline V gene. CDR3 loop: CSVYAGGVNTEAFF. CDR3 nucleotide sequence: TGCAGCGTTTATGCAGGGGGCGTGAACACTGAAGCTTTCTTT.

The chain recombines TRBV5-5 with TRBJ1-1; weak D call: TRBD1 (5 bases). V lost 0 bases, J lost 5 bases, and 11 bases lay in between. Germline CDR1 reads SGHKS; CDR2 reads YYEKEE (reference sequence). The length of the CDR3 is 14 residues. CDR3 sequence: CASSLAGEETEAFF. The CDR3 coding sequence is TGTGCCAGCAGCTTGGCGGGGGAAGAAACTGAAGCTTTCTTT.

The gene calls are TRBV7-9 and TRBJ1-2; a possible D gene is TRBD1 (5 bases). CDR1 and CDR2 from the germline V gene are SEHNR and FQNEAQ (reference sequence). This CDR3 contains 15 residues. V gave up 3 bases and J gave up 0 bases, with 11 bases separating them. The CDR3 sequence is CASSFLGGANYGYTF. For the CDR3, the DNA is TGTGCCAGCAGCTTCTTGGGAGGGGCTAACTATGGCTACACCTTC.

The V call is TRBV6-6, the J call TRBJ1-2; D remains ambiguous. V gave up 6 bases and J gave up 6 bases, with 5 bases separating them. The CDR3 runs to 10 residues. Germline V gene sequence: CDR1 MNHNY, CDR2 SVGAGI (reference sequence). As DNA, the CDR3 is TGTGCCAGCAGCTCCGATGGCTACACCTTC. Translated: CASSSDGYTF.

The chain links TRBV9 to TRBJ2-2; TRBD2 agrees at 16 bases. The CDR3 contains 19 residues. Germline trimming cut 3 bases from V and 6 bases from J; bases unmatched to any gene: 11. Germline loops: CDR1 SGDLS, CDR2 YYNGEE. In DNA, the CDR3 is TGTGCCAGCAGCGCCCGACTGGGACTAGCGGGAGGGCCGGCCGGGGAGCTGTTTTTT. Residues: CASSARLGLAGGPAGELFF.

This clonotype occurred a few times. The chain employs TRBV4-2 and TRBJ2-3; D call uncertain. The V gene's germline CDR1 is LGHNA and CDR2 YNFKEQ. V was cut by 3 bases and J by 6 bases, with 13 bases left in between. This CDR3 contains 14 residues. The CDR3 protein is CASSQKAAWDTQYF. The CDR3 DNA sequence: TGTGCCAGCAGCCAGAAAGCCGCCTGGGATACGCAGTATTTT.

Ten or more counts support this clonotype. Here the CDR3 reads CASSFSRGLAGAGDEQFF. The DNA for the CDR3 is TGTGCCAGCAGCTTCTCCAGAGGACTAGCGGGAGCAGGTGATGAGCAGTTCTTC. V gene TRBV7-8 combines with J gene TRBJ2-1; the match to TRBD2 covers 13 bases. CDR3 size: 18 residues. Germline-derived CDR1 and CDR2 are SGHVS and FQNEAQ. The V gene end was trimmed by 3 bases and the J gene end by 8 bases; junction bases not matched to a gene: 13.